These T cell receptor beta chains were read from a single sample in a study of cytomegalovirus exposure and HLA in healthy donors. Repertoires were generated with immunoSEQ multiplex PCR, while TCRdb's copy carries only in-frame clones and drops some. The sample has roughly 310,000 clones, 88% seen once. Sequenced material: PBMCs. The source is a man aged 25 to 45 in good health and CMV-seronegative. CDR3s include the opening cysteine and the closing phenylalanine or tryptophan. Each record gives: CDR3 length, D gene, V gene, clone size, J gene, CDR3 protein, CDR3 DNA. D genes are given only for firm matches. Size values are once, few and many counts, or a class for expanded clones, and some rows have none.

>20|TRBD2|TRBV4-1|.|TRBJ2-4
CASSQDRGLGGMEAKNIQYF
TGCGCCAGCAGCCAAGATAGAGGTTTGGGGGGGATGGAGGCCAAAAACATTCAGTACTTC
>16|TRBD2|TRBV10-1|.|TRBJ2-2
CASSGTPGGNTGELFF
TGCGCCAGCAGTGGGACCCCGGGGGGGAACACCGGGGAGCTGTTTTTT
>15|.|TRBV19|.|TRBJ1-5
CASSTRGPSNQPQHF
TGTGCCAGTAGTACCAGGGGACCCAGCAATCAGCCCCAGCATTTT
>15|TRBD2|TRBV7-7|.|TRBJ2-1
CASSPTSGGVNEQFF
TGTGCCAGCAGCCCGACTAGCGGGGGGGTGAATGAGCAGTTCTTC
>16|.|TRBV9|.|TRBJ1-3
CASSPNPTGLRNTIYF
TGTGCCAGCAGCCCGAACCCGACAGGTCTTAGAAACACCATATATTTT
>14|.|TRBV1|.|TRBJ1-1
CTSSPKDRATEAFF
TGCACCAGCAGCCCGAAAGACAGGGCCACTGAAGCTTTCTTT
>16|.|TRBV2|.|TRBJ1-6
CASSEFVWQYNSPLHF
TGTGCCAGCAGTGAATTCGTTTGGCAGTATAATTCACCCCTCCACTTT
>16|.|TRBV19|.|TRBJ1-6
CASSILISSYNSPLHF
TGTGCCAGTAGTATTCTGATCAGCTCCTATAATTCACCCCTCCACTTT
>14|.|TRBV4-1|.|TRBJ2-5
CASSPQGIGETQYF
TGCGCCAGCAGCCCTCAGGGGATTGGGGAGACCCAGTACTTC
>17|TRBD2|TRBV9|.|TRBJ2-1
CASSPRTSGAPHNEQFF
TGTGCCAGCAGCCCCCGGACTAGCGGGGCCCCACACAATGAGCAGTTCTTC
>17|TRBD2|TRBV11-2|.|TRBJ2-1
CASSSSVAGGNYNEQFF
TGTGCCAGCAGCTCCTCCGTGGCCGGGGGGAACTACAATGAGCAGTTCTTC
>15|TRBD2|TRBV5-1|.|TRBJ2-5
CASSPVAGDQETQYF
TGCGCCAGCAGCCCCGTAGCGGGGGACCAAGAGACCCAGTACTTC
>15|.|TRBV12-5|.|TRBJ1-6
CASGFSGVANSPLHF
TGTGCTAGTGGTTTTAGCGGGGTGGCCAATTCACCCCTCCACTTT
>13|.|TRBV2|once|TRBJ1-6
CASSKTGSSPLHF
TGTGCCAGCAGTAAGACAGGTAGCTCACCCCTCCACTTT
>16|.|TRBV7-8|.|TRBJ1-1
CASSPNPTEKNTEAFF
TGTGCCAGCAGCCCGAACCCGACAGAAAAGAACACTGAAGCTTTCTTT
>14|.|TRBV19|.|TRBJ2-1
CASAWGRGMNEQFF
TGTGCCAGTGCGTGGGGCAGGGGTATGAATGAGCAGTTCTTC
>15|.|TRBV29-1|.|TRBJ2-7
CSVEQEGPLVYEQYF
TGCAGCGTTGAACAGGAGGGGCCTTTAGTCTACGAGCAGTACTTC
>16|TRBD2|TRBV6-1|.|TRBJ2-1
CASSERRGGGPNEQFF
TGTGCCAGCAGTGAAAGGAGGGGCGGGGGGCCCAATGAGCAGTTCTTC
>15|TRBD2|TRBV10-2|.|TRBJ2-2
CASSPGLAGTGELFF
TGCGCCAGCAGCCCCGGACTAGCGGGGACCGGGGAGCTGTTTTTT
>15|.|TRBV6-6|.|TRBJ2-7
CASSLAGTGSYEQYF
TGTGCCAGCAGTTTAGCGGGGACAGGGAGCTACGAGCAGTACTTC
>15|.|TRBV18|.|TRBJ2-5
CASSPQVRDQETQYF
TGTGCCAGCTCACCACAGGTCAGGGATCAAGAGACCCAGTACTTC
>15|.|TRBV6-4|.|TRBJ1-2
CASSDSGGLGHGYTF
TGTGCCAGCAGTGACTCGGGAGGGTTGGGGCATGGCTACACCTTC
>15|.|TRBV5-1|.|TRBJ1-4
CASSLLADSNEKLFF
TGCGCCAGCAGCTTGCTTGCGGACAGTAATGAAAAACTGTTTTTT
>15|.|TRBV13|once|TRBJ2-3
CASSPRAGLGDTQYF
TGTGCCAGCAGCCCCCGCGCAGGCCTTGGGGATACGCAGTATTTT
>14|.|TRBV7-9|once|TRBJ1-2
CASSWAQGFYGYTF
TGTGCCAGCAGCTGGGCCCAGGGGTTCTATGGCTACACCTTC
>13|.|TRBV6-5|.|TRBJ2-3
CASSYGPWDTQYF
TGTGCCAGCAGTTACGGCCCATGGGATACGCAGTATTTT
>14|TRBD1|TRBV29-1|.|TRBJ1-1
CSVETGQGGFEAFF
TGCAGCGTTGAAACTGGACAGGGGGGCTTTGAAGCTTTCTTT
>14|TRBD2|TRBV25-1|.|TRBJ2-7
CASSLAGGQNEQYF
TGTGCCAGTTCACTAGCGGGGGGGCAGAACGAGCAGTACTTC
>14|.|TRBV15|.|TRBJ1-1
CATSRAGDNTEAFF
TGTGCCACCAGCAGAGCAGGGGATAACACTGAAGCTTTCTTT
>14|TRBD1|TRBV27|.|TRBJ2-1
CASSEGAPYNEQFF
TGTGCCAGCAGCGAGGGGGCCCCCTACAATGAGCAGTTCTTC
>15|.|TRBV7-9|.|TRBJ1-1
CASSGAPGWYTEAFF
TGTGCCAGCAGTGGCGCCCCAGGATGGTATACTGAAGCTTTCTTT
>16|.|TRBV5-1|.|TRBJ1-1
CASTPGRVARNTEAFF
TGCGCCAGCACCCCCGGGAGGGTGGCTAGGAACACTGAAGCTTTCTTT
>14|.|TRBV19|.|TRBJ1-2
CASSIRGSNYGYTF
TGTGCCAGTAGTATCAGGGGCTCTAACTATGGCTACACCTTC
>16|TRBD2|TRBV29-1|.|TRBJ2-1
CSATGAASGAYNEQFF
TGCAGCGCGACGGGAGCCGCTAGCGGGGCTTACAATGAGCAGTTCTTC
>15|.|TRBV29-1|.|TRBJ2-1
CSVEGQQRTYNEQFF
TGCAGCGTTGAAGGACAGCAAAGAACCTACAATGAGCAGTTCTTC
>17|TRBD2|TRBV19|.|TRBJ2-3
CATSPLVKRGTTDTQYF
TGTGCCACCTCCCCACTAGTCAAGCGGGGGACCACAGATACGCAGTATTTT
>14|.|TRBV13|.|TRBJ2-5
CASSSRLVQETQYF
TGTGCCAGCAGCTCCAGACTCGTGCAAGAGACCCAGTACTTC